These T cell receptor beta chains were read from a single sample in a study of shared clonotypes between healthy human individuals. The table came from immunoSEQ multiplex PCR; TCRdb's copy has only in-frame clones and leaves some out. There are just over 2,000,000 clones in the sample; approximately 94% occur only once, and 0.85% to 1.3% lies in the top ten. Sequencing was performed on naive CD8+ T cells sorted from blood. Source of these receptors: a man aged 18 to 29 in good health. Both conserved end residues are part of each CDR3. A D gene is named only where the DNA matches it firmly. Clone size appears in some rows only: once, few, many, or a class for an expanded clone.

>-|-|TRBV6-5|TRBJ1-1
TGTGCCAGCAGTTACAACCGCCTTGGAGGCACTGAAGCTTTCTTT
CASSYNRLGGTEAFF
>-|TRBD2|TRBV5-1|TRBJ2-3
TGCGCCAGCAGCTTGGTGAGCGGGGGGGCCTTAGATACGCAGTATTTT
CASSLVSGGALDTQYF
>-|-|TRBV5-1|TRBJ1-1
TGCGCCAGCAGCCGGCGCGGGGCTAACACTGAAGCTTTCTTT
CASSRRGANTEAFF
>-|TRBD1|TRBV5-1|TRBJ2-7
TGCGCCAGCAGCCCCGGCAGGGGGCCTGGCGAGCAGTACTTC
CASSPGRGPGEQYF
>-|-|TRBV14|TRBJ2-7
TGTGCCAGCAGCCAAGAAGACAGACCCTGGGGCGAGCAGTACTTC
CASSQEDRPWGEQYF
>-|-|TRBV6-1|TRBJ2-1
TGTGCCAGCAGTGAAATGCCCAGCCTCGAGGGTGAGCAGTTCTTC
CASSEMPSLEGEQFF
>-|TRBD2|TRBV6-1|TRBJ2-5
TGTGCCAGCAGATCCCCCAGGGCGGGGGAGGAGACCCAGTACTTC
CASRSPRAGEETQYF
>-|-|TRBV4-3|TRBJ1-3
TGCGCCAGCAGCCAAGCGGGTCTAGGAAACACCATATATTTT
CASSQAGLGNTIYF
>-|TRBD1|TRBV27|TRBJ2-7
TGTGCCAGCAGTCCCGGGACAGGGACGTGGGAGCAGTACTTC
CASSPGTGTWEQYF
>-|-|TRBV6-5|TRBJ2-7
TGTGCCAGCAAAACTCTGGGGAAATACGAGCAGTACTTC
CASKTLGKYEQYF
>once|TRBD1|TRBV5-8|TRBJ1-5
TGTGCCAGCAGCTTGGGACAGGGGGCGCAGCCCCAGCATTTT
CASSLGQGAQPQHF
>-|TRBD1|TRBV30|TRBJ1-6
TGTGCCTGGAGTGTTGGGACAGATAATTCACCCCTCCACTTT
CAWSVGTDNSPLHF
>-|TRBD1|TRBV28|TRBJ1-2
TGTGCCAGCCGTTACGGACAGGGGAACTATGGCTACACCTTC
CASRYGQGNYGYTF
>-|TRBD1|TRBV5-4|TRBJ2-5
TGTGCCAGCAGCCTCCGGGACAGGCCGCTCGAAGGAGAGACCCAGTACTTC
CASSLRDRPLEGETQYF
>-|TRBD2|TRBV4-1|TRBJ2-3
TGCGCCAGCAGCTTCCCTAGCGGGGGGATCACAGATACGCAGTATTTT
CASSFPSGGITDTQYF
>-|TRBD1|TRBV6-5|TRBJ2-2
TGTGCCAGCAGTCCGACAGGGGTGAACACCGGGGAGCTGTTTTTT
CASSPTGVNTGELFF
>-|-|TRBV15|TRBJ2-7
TGTGCCACCAGCAGAGATCAGGGTGGCGAGCAGTACTTC
CATSRDQGGEQYF